These 16 T cell receptor beta chains came from one sample sequenced in a study of shared T cell receptors in the human thymus. The method was immunoSEQ multiplex PCR; TCRdb's version includes in-frame clones alone and lacks a portion of them. The repertoire consists of around 730,000 clones, with approximately 83% occurring once and the leading ten covering around 0.0094%. This sample was shared with a second study, whose subject was human thymus T cells.

Input material: thymocytes. The origin of the receptors is a girl under three years old with a congenital heart defect.

The chain links TRBV5-1 to TRBJ1-2, with a possible D match to TRBD1 (6 bases). This CDR3 comprises 17 residues. Germline assignment: CDR1 SGHRS and CDR2 YFSETQ. Trimming removed 2 bases from V and 0 bases from J, with 17 bases in between. The CDR3 reads CASSLPPQGNTNYGYTF. The CDR3 nucleotides are TGCGCCAGCAGCTTACCCCCACAGGGCAACACTAACTATGGCTACACCTTC. Full variable domain (rest looked up from reference TRBV5-1 and TRBJ1-2): KAGVTQTPRYLIKTRGQQVTLSCSPISGHRSVSWYQQTPGQGLQFLFEYFSETQRNKGNFPGRFSGRQFSNSRSEMNVSTLELGDSALYLCASSLPPQGNTNYGYTFGSGTRLTVV.

This clone was found a few times. This sequence joins TRBV6-1 and TRBJ1-4, with D tentatively TRBD1 (5 bases). In germline, CDR1 is MNHNS, CDR2 SASEGT. The CDR3 spans 16 residues. Between the trimmed V and J ends, which lost 6 bases and 7 bases, there was a span of 21 bases. In DNA, the CDR3 is TGTGCCAGCAGCGAATACCCCAGGGTAGATGGTGAAAAACTGTTTTTT. This codes for CASSEYPRVDGEKLFF.

The CDR3 coding sequence is TGTGCCAGCAAGCGGGGTTTAGGGTCCCCTAGCAATCAGCCCCAGCATTTT. Protein sequence: CASKRGLGSPSNQPQHF. The chain uses TRBV2 and TRBJ1-5; no definite D call. V dropped 7 bases and J dropped 0 bases, with 19 bases sitting between them. This CDR3 contains 17 residues. CDR1 is SNHLY, CDR2 FYNNEI, per germline.

This chain uses TRBV4-3 with TRBJ1-3; a weak D match, TRBD1 (5 bases). V was pared by 1 base and J by 8 bases, with 9 bases between. The CDR3 contains 13 residues. Germline CDR1 and CDR2: LGHNA and YSLEER. The CDR3 is CASSQVAGDTIYF. The CDR3 DNA is TGCGCCAGCAGCCAAGTCGCGGGGGACACCATATATTTT.

The gene calls are TRBV4-1 and TRBJ1-2, with 9 bases lining up with TRBD1. Trimming cost V 7 bases and J 3 bases; bases outside gene matches: 9. The CDR3 contains 15 residues. The germline V gene encodes CDR1 MGHRA and CDR2 YSYEKL. CDR3: CASTPHRGPDYGYTF. The CDR3 nucleotides are TGCGCCAGCACCCCCCACAGGGGGCCTGACTATGGCTACACCTTC.

The CDR3 DNA reads as TGTGCCAGCAGAATTGACAGGGGCAATGGCTACACCTTC. It codes for CASRIDRGNGYTF. The chain has TRBV28 and TRBJ1-2, with 8 bases lining up with TRBD1. Germline V gives CDR1 MDHEN, CDR2 SYDVKM. V lost 6 bases to trimming and J lost 6 bases; unmatched junction nucleotides: 6. This CDR3 comprises 13 residues.

The V gene is TRBV28, the J gene TRBJ1-6, with D maybe TRBD1 (5 bases). CDR1 and CDR2 from the germline V gene are MDHEN and SYDVKM. The CDR3 is 16 residues long. V lost 2 bases and J 7 bases, leaving 15 bases between the germline ends. In nucleotides, the CDR3 is TGTGCCAGCAGTTTAGACCCTGGGACTGGGAATTCACCCCTCCACTTT. It yields the protein CASSLDPGTGNSPLHF.

In its sample, this clone was seen once. For the CDR3, the DNA is TGCGCCAGCAGCCAAGATCGGAGCAGCGGAAACACCATATATTTT. Translated: CASSQDRSSGNTIYF. The rearrangement uses TRBV4-1 and TRBJ1-3; D is unresolved. The germline CDR1 and CDR2 sequences are MGHRA and YSYEKL. V was cut by 0 bases and J by 4 bases, with 10 bases left in between. This CDR3 contains 15 residues.

V usage is TRBV7-2 and J usage is TRBJ2-1, with 10 bases matching TRBD2. Trimming took 10 bases from V and 10 from J; bases not matched to a gene: 16. CDR3 length: 15 residues. Germline-derived CDR1 and CDR2 are SGHTA and FQGNSA. This CDR3 is CAIAASSGGFKEQFF. CDR3 in DNA: TGTGCCATCGCGGCGTCTAGCGGGGGATTCAAAGAGCAGTTCTTC. Filled out from reference TRBV7-2 and TRBJ2-1, the complete variable domain reads GAGVSQSPSNKVTEKGKDVELRCDPISGHTALYWYRQSLGQGLEFLIYFQGNSAPDKSGLPSDRFSAERTGGSVSTLTIQRTQQEDSAVYLCAIAASSGGFKEQFFGPGTRLTVL.

The chain links TRBV6-6 to TRBJ1-6, with D possibly being TRBD1 (5 bases). Trimming removed 5 bases at V and 7 bases at J, with 15 bases between. Germline CDR1 MNHNY, CDR2 SVGAGI (reference sequence). The CDR3 length is 15 residues. CDR3 sequence reads: CASSHRFAGNSPLHF. Here the CDR3 DNA reads TGTGCCAGCAGTCACAGGTTCGCAGGGAATTCACCCCTCCACTTT.

The chain uses TRBV13 and TRBJ2-5; D not resolved. Matching the DNA end better, TRBJ2-7 makes the J call doubtful. CDR3 length: 14 amino acids. Germline V CDR1 and CDR2: PRHDT, FYEKMQ (reference sequence). The CDR3 region is CASSLEQNNYEQYF. In DNA, the CDR3 is TGTGCCAGCAGCTTAGAGCAGAATAACTACGAGCAGTACTTC.

The rearrangement joins TRBV13 to TRBJ2-5; TRBD1 matches 8 bases. Gene TRBJ2-7 matches the end of the DNA better, so the J call may be wrong. CDR1 and CDR2 from the germline V gene are PRHDT and FYEKMQ (reference sequence). The CDR3 covers 14 residues. The DNA for the CDR3 is TGTGCCAGCAGCCTCGGGGACAGGCGCTACGAGCAGTACTTC. Amino acid sequence: CASSLGDRRYEQYF.

The chain is built from TRBV4-3 and TRBJ1-5; TRBD1 might be the D (5 bases). V was pared by 1 base and J by 7 bases, with 20 bases between. From germline, CDR1 is LGHNA and CDR2 YSLEER. CDR3 length: 17 amino acids. CDR3 DNA sequence: TGCGCCAGCAGCCAAGGCTACCCTCAGGGATGGGGCCAGCCCCAGCATTTT. This gives the protein CASSQGYPQGWGQPQHF.

The chain combines TRBV4-1 with TRBJ2-1; TRBD1 aligns across 10 bases. Germline values: CDR1 MGHRA, CDR2 YSYEKL. With 3 bases clipped from V and 9 bases from J, the junction kept 11 bases outside the gene matches. CDR3 length: 16 amino acids. The chain's CDR3 is CASSHGDRGKYREQFF. CDR3 nucleotides: TGCGCCAGCAGCCACGGGGACAGGGGCAAGTATCGTGAGCAGTTCTTC.

The chain uses TRBV19 and TRBJ1-2; 7 nucleotides line up with TRBD1. The CDR3 is 15 amino acids. The V gene's germline CDR1 is LNHDA and CDR2 SQIVND (reference sequence). The V segment lost 4 bases and the J segment 4 bases; nucleotides outside the gene matches: 9. CDR3 in DNA: TGTGCCAGTAGTACTTCAGGGGGACAGCTCTATGGCTACACCTTC. It specifies CASSTSGGQLYGYTF.

The chain employs TRBV5-4 and TRBJ1-6; D remains ambiguous. Trimming removed 0 bases from V and 11 bases from J, with 9 bases in between. This CDR3 is built from 13 residues. The germline gives CDR1 SGHNT, CDR2 YYREEE (reference sequence). The CDR3 protein is CASSLAGNAPLHF. The CDR3, as DNA: TGTGCCAGCAGCTTGGCGGGGAATGCACCCCTCCACTTT.